This T cell receptor beta chain is from a study of patients and donors after allogeneic stem cell transplantation. The CDR3 consists of 16 residues. CDR1 is SQVTM, CDR2 ANQGSEA, per germline. The V end was cut by 3 bases, the J end by 0 bases, with 17 bases between. TCRdb re-called the RT-PCR reads through MiXCR, storing one row per CDR3 protein. The sample consists of 800,000 to 1,000,000 distinct CDR3 sequences, more than 15% of them appearing once. The TCR was taken from a human donor who was either an allogeneic HSCT recipient or a stem cell or donor lymphocyte infusion donor (not recorded which). It is not recorded whose cells these are; they may come from a transplant donor. The chain couples TRBV29-1 to TRBJ2-5; a possible D gene is TRBD1 (5 bases). Sequencing was performed on blood, either unsorted or a sorted T cell fraction (not recorded which). CDR3: CSVDRAGLSDQETQYF. In nucleotides, the CDR3 is TGCAGCGTTGATCGGGCAGGGTTGTCCGACCAAGAGACCCAGTACTTC.